Listed here is a single TCR beta chain. Using immunoSEQ multiplex PCR, the repertoire was profiled, and TCRdb retains in-frame clones only, with some absent. Of more than 55,000 clones in the sample, roughly 92% were seen once. These data are taken from a study of T cell changes during pregnancy in multiple sclerosis. The CDR3 loop spans 15 amino acids. Trimming stripped 4 bases from V and 1 base from J, with 12 bases between. In germline, CDR1 is SGDLS, CDR2 YYNGEE. The receptor was isolated from a female donor with multiple sclerosis, enrolled in a pregnancy study. The material was peripheral blood, obtained in the second trimester of pregnancy. The chain links TRBV9 to TRBJ1-3; possibly TRBD1 for D (5 bases). In DNA form, the CDR3 reads TGTGCCAGCAGCCCGAGCCCAGGGTCTGGAAACACCATATATTTT. Protein: CASSPSPGSGNTIYF. Full variable domain (rest looked up from reference TRBV9 and TRBJ1-3): DSGVTQTPKHLITATGQRVTLRCSPRSGDLSVYWYQQSLDQGLQFLIQYYNGEERAKGNILERFSAQQFPDLHSELNLSSLELGDSALYFCASSPSPGSGNTIYFGEGSWLTVV.